A single T cell receptor (beta chain) is shown here with its context. Its antigen is not identified. T cells were not sorted, and total RNA was isolated straight from whole blood. The data stem from a study of monozygotic twins with inflammatory bowel disease. Study outcomes and limitations: Especially with disease activity, IBD patients shared fewer clonotypes with others than healthy twins did.

Germline V gives CDR1 SGHRS, CDR2 YFSETQ. CDR3 length: 15 amino acids. Around 3.5 ug of total RNA went into each TCR library. From its re-call of the 5' RACE reads, TCRdb lists each CDR3 protein once, without DNA. Recorded for this sample: under 200,000 distinct CDR3 sequences. The chain carries TRBV5-1 and TRBJ2-5; TCRdb returns TRBD1, unconfirmable since there is no DNA. The specimen sequenced was blood. This TCR came from a human donor with ulcerative colitis or Crohn's disease, or a healthy co-twin of an affected twin (not recorded which). The CDR3 loop is CASSLRREVQETQYF.